This TCR beta chain was identified during a study of blood T cell repertoires in COVID-19. Study-level background: From the United States, Italy and Spain came samples of acute and convalescent COVID-19. PBMCs, B-cell-depleted T cells, or T cells provided the cDNA or gDNA that made up the material.

This CDR3 comprises 13 residues. After removal of 4 bases from V and 8 bases from J, the junction contained 4 bases not matched to a gene. The germline gives CDR1 SGHNT, CDR2 YYREEE (reference sequence). In the original workflow: The authors estimated nucleated cell counts from reference gene primer amplification. Repertoires were generated with immunoSEQ multiplex PCR, while TCRdb's copy carries only in-frame clones and drops some. Clone size and the V and J calls come from that table; the DNA yielded D and trimming. Of some 60,000 clones in the sample, 70% to 75% were seen once. Sample: peripheral blood. The chain couples TRBV5-4 to TRBJ1-2; TRBD1 aligns across 11 bases. This clonotype was sampled from a woman between 50 and 59 years old with active or convalescent COVID-19. The CDR3 sequence: CASSGQGARGYTF. The CDR3 DNA sequence: TGTGCCAGCAGCGGACAGGGGGCGCGGGGCTACACCTTC.